This T cell receptor beta chain was identified during a study of CD8 T cells in ankylosing spondylitis. Broader study findings: Within ankylosing spondylitis blood, a TCR beta motif made up of eight highly homologous variants appeared to be characteristic. Disease-linked clones, CD8+, were relatively rare in peripheral blood. Significant enrichment of disease-linked clones was reportedly seen in matched ankylosing spondylitis synovial fluid.

Trimming removed 4 bases from V and 0 bases from J; junction bases left unmatched: 10. The CDR3 contains 16 residues. Germline values: CDR1 SGDLS, CDR2 YYNGEE. Libraries of TCR beta came from quantitative 5'-RACE with molecular barcodes. TCRdb passed the 5' RACE reads through MiXCR, listing each CDR3 protein once. The sample includes a few hundred thousand distinct CDR3 sequences, around 7.9% seen only once; the top ten take approximately 15%. This clonotype was picked up many times. The antigen is unknown. Sequencing input: blood, either unsorted or a sorted T cell fraction (not recorded which). The chain combines TRBV9 with TRBJ2-7; 7 bases line up with TRBD1. This receptor was identified in a male donor with ankylosing spondylitis. DNA for the CDR3: TGTGCCAGCAGCCCGCGACAGGGAGATGCCTCCTACGAGCAGTACTTC. It encodes CASSPRQGDASYEQYF.